What follows are 8 T cell receptor beta chains derived from one specimen sequenced in a study of breast tumors, draining lymph nodes, adjacent tissues. TCRdb re-called the multiplex PCR reads through MiXCR, storing one row per CDR3 protein. Here the sample spans about 130,000 distinct CDR3 sequences, 20% to 25% being singletons. The lymph nodes were axillary draining lymph nodes from breast cancer patients. Sequenced input: axillary lymph node tissue. Receptor source: a female donor with breast cancer. Some clones in this sample may be carry-over from other donors' samples.

This clonotype came up once. Because the CDR3 is missing its conserved closing phenylalanine or tryptophan, this is likely a read error. CDR3 protein: CASSPWEFSAGAKETQYL. In DNA, the CDR3 is TGTGCCAGCAGCCCATGGGAGTTTTCCGCGGGAGCTAAAGAGACCCAGTACCTC. This chain uses TRBV3-1 with TRBJ2-5; 7 nucleotides match TRBD2. This CDR3 has 18 residues. V gave up 4 bases and J gave up 3 bases; unmatched junction bases: 17. Germline V gene data show CDR1 as LGHDT and CDR2 as YNNKEL (reference sequence).

This clonotype was picked up many times. CDR3 sequence reads: CASTLPRTSGRGSSYEQYF. Here the CDR3 DNA reads TGTGCCAGCACCCTTCCTCGGACTAGCGGGAGGGGAAGCTCCTACGAGCAGTACTTC. This sequence joins TRBV6-1 and TRBJ2-7, with TRBD2 matching 15 bases. V trimming: 7 bases; J trimming: 0 bases; junction bases outside the gene matches: 13. The CDR3 runs 19 residues. Looked up from germline, CDR1 is MNHNS and CDR2 is SASEGT.

With respect to this clonotype: Just one base apart from a much larger clone, this may be a read error. The chain has TRBV6-5 and TRBJ1-4; D might be TRBD1 (6 bases). CDR1 MNHEY and CDR2 SVGAGI come from the germline V gene. This CDR3 contains 14 residues. CDR3 sequence reads: CASSSQGIGEKPFF. The CDR3 region has the DNA TGTGCCAGCAGTTCGCAGGGGATTGGTGAAAAACCGTTTTTT.

This clonotype was seen a few times. This sequence joins TRBV28 and TRBJ2-7, with 7 positions matching TRBD1. There are 16 residues in the CDR3. Per germline, CDR1 MDHEN and CDR2 SYDVKM. The ends lost 5 bases at V and 7 bases at J; junction bases unmatched: 17. The DNA for the CDR3 is TGTGCCAGCAGTCGAAACAGGGGCAGGATACCTGAGGAGCAGTACTTC. Its translation is CASSRNRGRIPEEQYF.

This clonotype was detected many times. The chain recombines TRBV6-1 with TRBJ2-7; 11 bases map to TRBD2. CDR1 MNHNS and CDR2 SASEGT come from the germline V gene. This CDR3 is 17 amino acids long. V lost 6 bases, J lost 5 bases, and 15 bases stayed unmatched. Here the CDR3 DNA reads TGTGCCAGCAGACCCAACGGGGTAGCGGGAGGGTACCACGAGCAGTACTTC. Protein sequence: CASRPNGVAGGYHEQYF.

This clonotype showed up many times. This chain uses TRBV6-5 with TRBJ2-1, with 13 positions matching TRBD2. The junction had 6 bases not matched to a gene; V was cut back by 7 bases and J by 6 bases. The CDR3 is made up of 15 amino acids. Germline CDR1 MNHEY, CDR2 SVGAGI. The CDR3 DNA sequence: TGTGCCAGCACCAAACTAGCGGGAGGGAGCAATGAGCAGTTCTTC. Translated, it gives CASTKLAGGSNEQFF.

This clonotype was counted ten times or more. Here the CDR3 DNA reads TGTGCCAGCAGTGCGGGACAGCCTTACAATGAGCAGTTCTTC. It encodes CASSAGQPYNEQFF. This chain uses TRBV2 with TRBJ2-1, with TRBD1 matching 7 bases. V lost 4 bases and J lost 4; bases outside the gene matches: 4. The CDR3 sequence is 14 residues long. CDR1 and CDR2 (germline): SNHLY, FYNNEI.

This clonotype was seen at least ten times. The chain carries TRBV5-1 and TRBJ2-7; 8 positions agree with TRBD2. From germline, CDR1 is SGHRS and CDR2 YFSETQ. The CDR3 totals 14 residues. The junction had 9 bases not matched to a gene; V was cut back by 1 base and J by 9 bases. CDR3 coding DNA: TGCGCCAGCAGCTTGTCCGGCGGGGGGCTGGTGCAGTACTTC. Amino acid sequence: CASSLSGGGLVQYF.